This T cell receptor beta chain was recorded in a study of human T cells and chemical hapten exposure. The overall study: Sensitization employed 2% DPC on roughly 2 cm by roughly 2 cm of upper inner arm skin. Findings and limits, study-wide: Counts of TCRs above 1 in 1000 frequency stayed unchanged with DPC sensitization.

Time point indicated: patch test 1, 2 weeks after DPC sensitization. Stated treatment: therapeutic diphenylcyclopropenone sensitization with weekly scalp DPC. Patients had alopecia, were aged 18 to 70, and were not pregnant. The CDR3 is 16 residues long. The trim removed 5 bases at V and 3 bases at J, leaving 9 bases unmatched. Germline values: CDR1 SNHLY, CDR2 FYNNEI. TCRdb analysed the RACE reads with MiXCR anew, one entry per CDR3 protein. The sample has 74,000 or so distinct CDR3 sequences; 10% are singletons. This clonotype was seen a handful of times. The antigen remains undetermined. This sequence originates from a woman in her 50s with alopecia areata. Some clones in this sample may be carry-over from other donors' samples. The sample here was whole blood, taken in connection with sensitization to the hapten diphenylcyclopropenone (DPC). The chain links TRBV2 to TRBJ2-1; 8 bases are a match to TRBD2. This CDR3 reads CASSIPGLGDYNEQFF. CDR3 nucleotide sequence: TGTGCCAGCAGTATCCCGGGACTAGGGGACTACAATGAGCAGTTCTTC.